The entry that follows covers one TCR beta chain sequence. V lost 0 bases and J lost 8, with 13 bases in between. Per the germline V gene, CDR1 is GTSNPN and CDR2 is SVGIG (reference sequence). The CDR3 extends over 14 amino acids. The data are from a study of blood T cell repertoires in COVID-19. Turning to the study itself: Specimens from acute and convalescent COVID-19 originated in the United States, Italy and Spain.

Original processing methods: From reference gene primer amplification, estimates of nucleated cell counts were derived. Sequencing used immunoSEQ multiplex PCR; TCRdb keeps in-frame clones, though not all of them. The DNA gave D and trimming, while V, J and clone size come from that table. The sample holds around 100,000 clones, roughly 86% seen once. The chain has TRBV30 and TRBJ1-4; D not certain. The TCR sequence derives from a man aged 40-49 years with acute or convalescent COVID-19. Sequencing was performed on peripheral blood. The CDR3 nucleotides read TGTGCCTGGAGTGTTGGGGTCGGCGGGGAAAAACTGTTTTTT. This gives the protein CAWSVGVGGEKLFF.